This T cell receptor beta chain emerged from a study of persistence of HIV-infected CD4 T cells. Study conclusions and caveats: The rare CMV-responding cells with HIV-1 proviruses were not separately TCR-sequenced.

Cells were stimulated with overlapping HIV-1 Gag 15-mer peptides. Sorting selected CD4+ T cells upregulating both CD40 ligand and CD69. For at least 4 years, plasma HIV-1 RNA was undetectable (<50 copies/mL). In the case of this clone: The antigen is not known.

The immunoSEQ assay was version 4, run in survey mode. The repertoire was sequenced with immunoSEQ multiplex PCR; TCRdb's copy has only in-frame clones and lacks some. Here the sample spans roughly 9,200 clones, roughly 84% being singletons. Germline values: CDR1 SGHTA, CDR2 FQGNSA. This CDR3 region has 16 residues. V trimming: 6 bases; J trimming: 2 bases; junction bases outside the gene matches: 11. The clonotype was recovered from an adult woman with HIV who was CMV-seropositive. The genes are TRBV7-2 and TRBJ2-5; 8 nucleotides align to TRBD1. The material sequenced was CD4+ T cells sorted from PBMCs after roughly 18-hour stimulation, taken from a patient who received antiretroviral therapy. The CDR3 protein is CASSSGWDRPQETQYF. The CDR3 coding sequence is TGTGCCAGCAGTTCAGGGTGGGACAGGCCACAAGAGACCCAGTACTTC.